This TCR beta chain was found in a study of blood T cell repertoires in COVID-19. Study-wide context: PBMCs, B-cell-depleted T cells, or T cells provided the cDNA or gDNA that made up the material.

Profiling relied on immunoSEQ multiplex PCR, and the TCRdb table lists in-frame clones only, not all of them. Among just over 300,000 clones listed, approximately 88% were seen once. This TCR was recovered from a woman aged 18-35 years who had recovered from COVID-19. What was sequenced was PBMCs or T cells enriched from blood (not recorded which).

CDR3 sequence: CASSGDSNQPQHF. The CDR3 DNA is TGTGCCAGCAGTGGCGATAGCAATCAGCCCCAGCATTTT. V and J are TRBV2 and TRBJ1-5; D remains unclear. Trimming took 4 bases from V and 0 from J, leaving 4 bases between them. The length of the CDR3 is 13 residues. Germline-derived CDR1 and CDR2 are SNHLY and FYNNEI.